Listed below are T cell receptor beta chains from one sample, sequenced in a study of CD8 T cells in ankylosing spondylitis. TCRdb re-called the 5' RACE reads with MiXCR, one entry per CDR3 protein. The sample lists under 950,000 distinct CDR3 sequences, under 20% occurring once. The sequenced material came from blood, either unsorted or a sorted T cell fraction (not recorded which). The receptor set was obtained from a male donor with ankylosing spondylitis. The CDR3 runs from the conserved cysteine through the conserved F or W. The order of the fields is D gene, clone size, J gene, V gene, CDR3 protein, CDR3 DNA. The D gene is left open where the match is weak. Size is omitted from some rows. Given values are once, few, many or a class for expanded clones.

NA | few | TRBJ1-6 | TRBV5-1 | CASSLQRGGGGSPLHF | TGCGCCAGCAGCCTTCAGAGAGGGGGTGGAGGGTCACCCCTCCACTTT
TRBD1 | NA | TRBJ2-5 | TRBV5-1 | CASPIPTGVMETQYF | TGCGCCAGCCCCATCCCGACAGGGGTTATGGAGACCCAGTACTTC
TRBD1 | NA | TRBJ1-2 | TRBV9 | CASSRDRGRKGGGYTF | TGTGCCAGCAGCCGGGACAGGGGGCGAAAGGGCGGAGGCTACACCTTC
NA | NA | TRBJ2-4 | TRBV11-1 | CASSLALAVNIQYF | TGTGCCAGCAGCTTAGCGCTAGCCGTGAACATTCAGTACTTC
TRBD2 | few | TRBJ2-1 | TRBV29-1 | CSVGGRRGGGEQFF | TGCAGCGTTGGGGGACGGCGGGGGGGCGGTGAGCAGTTCTTC
NA | few | TRBJ2-1 | TRBV29-1 | CSVENLDQVHSYNEQFF | TGCAGCGTTGAAAACCTCGATCAGGTACACTCCTACAATGAGCAGTTCTTC
TRBD1 | NA | TRBJ1-1 | TRBV19 | CASIHWRQGRVEAFF | TGTGCCAGTATCCATTGGAGACAGGGGCGAGTTGAAGCTTTCTTT
NA | few | TRBJ2-5 | TRBV20-1 | CSARVARSEETQYF | TGCAGTGCTAGAGTCGCGAGGAGCGAAGAGACCCAGTACTTC
TRBD2 | NA | TRBJ2-1 | TRBV6-4 | CASSPLAGGPGEQFF | TGTGCCAGCAGTCCACTAGCGGGGGGGCCAGGTGAGCAGTTCTTC
NA | NA | TRBJ1-4 | TRBV6-5 | CASSYTAPNEKLFF | TGTGCCAGCAGTTACACAGCCCCTAATGAAAAACTGTTTTTT
NA | NA | TRBJ2-3 | TRBV20-1 | CSARDLEWGYTDTQYF | TGCAGTGCTAGAGATCTGGAGTGGGGTTACACAGATACGCAGTATTTT
NA | few | TRBJ2-3 | TRBV21-1 | CASSKELLTDTQYF | TGTGCCAGCAGCAAAGAATTGCTAACAGATACGCAGTATTTT
NA | few | TRBJ1-1 | TRBV30 | CAWSVLGNTEAFF | TGTGCCTGGAGTGTACTGGGGAACACTGAAGCTTTCTTT
TRBD2 | many | TRBJ2-7 | TRBV10-3 | CAISAGQTASGFYEQYF | TGTGCCATCAGTGCGGGCCAGACGGCTAGCGGGTTCTACGAGCAGTACTTC
NA | NA | TRBJ1-5 | TRBV20-1 | CSARDRQGGNQPQHF | TGCAGTGCTAGAGATAGGCAGGGAGGCAATCAGCCCCAGCATTTT
TRBD1 | NA | TRBJ1-1 | TRBV5-4 | CASSPPGQGAAKGAFF | TGTGCCAGCAGCCCCCCGGGACAGGGGGCCGCCAAGGGAGCTTTCTTT
NA | NA | TRBJ1-5 | TRBV10-1 | CASSGRNQPQHF | TGCGCCAGCAGTGGAAGAAATCAGCCCCAGCATTTT
NA | NA | TRBJ1-6 | TRBV7-2 | CASSLTASPLHF | TGTGCCAGCAGCCTGACAGCTTCACCCCTCCACTTT
NA | NA | TRBJ2-1 | TRBV29-1 | CSVHTGPTYNEQFF | TGCAGCGTCCATACGGGACCGACCTACAATGAGCAGTTCTTC
NA | few | TRBJ2-3 | TRBV24-1 | CATSDGLGYSTDTQYF | TGTGCCACCAGTGATGGGCTAGGGTATAGCACAGATACGCAGTATTTT
NA | NA | TRBJ1-1 | TRBV29-1 | CSVTRDNYNTEAFF | TGCAGCGTTACCCGGGACAACTATAACACTGAAGCTTTCTTT
NA | NA | TRBJ2-1 | TRBV2 | CASSEAGPDEQFF | TGTGCCAGCAGTGAAGCGGGACCCGATGAGCAGTTCTTC
NA | few | TRBJ2-7 | TRBV6-2/TRBV6-3 | CASSYVPNSYEQYF | TGTGCCAGCAGTTACGTACCTAACTCCTACGAGCAGTACTTC
NA | NA | TRBJ2-3 | TRBV7-2 | CASTPGHPTDTQYF | TGTGCCAGCACCCCAGGACACCCCACAGATACGCAGTATTTT
TRBD2 | once | TRBJ2-1 | TRBV4-2 | CASSQDPLSTSGRALYNEQFF | TGTGCCAGCAGCCAAGATCCCCTCTCAACTAGCGGGAGGGCCTTGTACAATGAGCAGTTCTTC
NA | few | TRBJ1-1 | TRBV20-1 | CSAGRNTEAFF | TGCAGTGCGGGGAGGAACACTGAAGCTTTCTTT
TRBD2 | NA | TRBJ2-6 | TRBV11-2 | CASSRPGLAGHGANVLTF | TGTGCCAGCAGCCGCCCGGGACTAGCGGGACATGGGGCCAACGTCCTGACTTTC
TRBD1 | NA | TRBJ2-5 | TRBV13 | CASTPERGRKETQYF | TGTGCCAGCACCCCGGAGAGGGGGCGGAAAGAGACCCAGTACTTC
NA | few | TRBJ2-5 | TRBV7-2 | CASSSKPGKGIETQYF | TGTGCCAGCAGCTCCAAACCGGGAAAAGGGATCGAGACCCAGTACTTC
NA | NA | TRBJ2-5 | TRBV20-1 | CSASLGSAAQYF | TGCAGTGCTAGCCTTGGCAGTGCGGCCCAGTACTTC
TRBD1 | NA | TRBJ1-4 | TRBV12-3/TRBV12-4 | CASGVAGGYEKLFF | TGTGCCAGCGGCGTCGCAGGGGGTTATGAAAAACTGTTTTTT
TRBD1 | few | TRBJ1-2 | TRBV29-1 | CSVSQGDYGYTF | TGCAGCGTTTCTCAGGGGGACTATGGCTACACCTTC
NA | few | TRBJ2-1 | TRBV3-1 | CASSQVVETGHNEQFF | TGTGCCAGCAGCCAAGTTGTCGAAACAGGGCACAATGAGCAGTTCTTC
NA | few | TRBJ2-1 | TRBV12-3/TRBV12-4 | CASSFVAGTHEQFF | TGTGCCAGCAGTTTCGTGGCGGGGACCCATGAGCAGTTCTTC
NA | few | TRBJ2-7 | TRBV28 | CASSLPQMGYEQYF | TGTGCCAGCAGTTTGCCTCAAATGGGGTACGAGCAGTACTTC
NA | NA | TRBJ2-7 | TRBV12-3/TRBV12-4 | CASSPPTGRIGYEQYF | TGTGCCAGCAGCCCCCCGACAGGTCGGATCGGTTACGAGCAGTACTTC
NA | NA | TRBJ2-5 | TRBV2 | CASSEFVEGKQETQYF | TGTGCCAGCAGTGAGTTTGTGGAGGGGAAACAAGAGACCCAGTACTTC
TRBD1 | few | TRBJ2-5 | TRBV4-3 | CASSYDAGGSQETQYF | TGCGCCAGCAGCTACGACGCAGGGGGCTCCCAAGAGACCCAGTACTTC
TRBD1 | many | TRBJ2-4 | TRBV10-3 | CAISSDRAAKNIQYF | TGTGCCATCAGTTCTGACAGGGCGGCCAAAAACATTCAGTACTTC
NA | few | TRBJ2-1 | TRBV11-1 | CASQYGGPSYNEQFF | TGTGCCAGCCAGTACGGGGGGCCGTCCTACAATGAGCAGTTCTTC
NA | few | TRBJ1-2 | TRBV6-1 | CASSAVAHSYGYTF | TGTGCCAGCAGTGCTGTGGCCCATTCCTATGGCTACACCTTC
TRBD1 | few | TRBJ2-7 | TRBV12-3/TRBV12-4 | CASSLGGTGLVSYEQYF | TGTGCCAGCAGTTTAGGGGGGACAGGGTTGGTTTCCTACGAGCAGTACTTC
NA | NA | TRBJ1-5 | TRBV20-1 | CSASLKGNQPQHF | TGCAGTGCTAGTCTCAAGGGCAATCAGCCCCAGCATTTT
TRBD2 | few | TRBJ2-5 | TRBV12-3/TRBV12-4 | CASSLQRGGYETQYF | TGTGCCAGCAGTTTACAACGGGGGGGCTACGAGACCCAGTACTTC